This T cell receptor (beta chain) is from a study of blood T cell repertoires in COVID-19 (dated by TCRdb to 2020 to 2021). About the study as a whole: The collaborator samples originated in the United States, Italy and Spain and spanned the acute and convalescent phases of COVID-19. The material from the prospective study consisted of cDNA or gDNA derived from T cells, B-cell-depleted T cells, or PBMCs. Subjects who had been exposed to COVID-19, were actively infected with it, or had recovered from it provided the deeply sampled blood TCRbeta repertoires that made up the dataset. A freely available public database, intended as a resource for researchers studying the immune response to SARS-CoV-2, is where the repertoires were released. The samples were drawn from two sources: the first 160 participants of the ongoing ImmuneRACE study, and some 1,300 subjects contributed by 6 global collaborators. The sample metadata nearly always contained a de-identified subject ID, COVID-19 status, age in years and sex. Where available, HLA class I and class II types were obtained from metadata supplied by the sample provider rather than from assay-based typing.

V was cut back by 6 bases and J by 1 base, leaving a gap of 9 bases between them. CDR1 is given as SGHAT and CDR2 as FQNNGV, both from the germline V gene. Including cysteine and phenylalanine, the CDR3 has 14 amino acids. The entry retains the CDR3 DNA only, 42 bases that are in frame from base 1. Worth noting for this clone: No antigen is known for it. No qualities accompany the bases; no much larger clone lies one base away.

TCRbeta CDR3 regions were amplified from genomic DNA using the immunoSEQ Assay, a bias-controlled multiplex PCR. Per the authors' processing: Within the assay, amplification of reference gene primers was used to estimate how many nucleated cells each sample contained. Sequence reads were collapsed and filtered to measure the absolute abundance of every unique TCRbeta CDR3 rearrangement. Productive Simpson clonality was computed per sample as the square root of Simpson's diversity index over productive rearrangements. This immuneACCESS table, as held by TCRdb, lists in-frame sequences with V and J called but not all clones. Of the missing ones, under half trace to an unresolved V gene in checked studies; the others have no known cause. The V and J calls and the clone size are those of that table, but D and trimming were determined from the DNA. The table for this sample lists 250,000 to 350,000 clones; 65% to 85% of them were counted only once. Of the sample, around 14% falls within the top ten clones.

One collaborating source in Seattle enrolled patients while the patients were actively infected and followed the patients over time throughout the course of disease. Collaborating institutions collected whole blood in K2EDTA tubes following their own protocols. For TCRbeta analysis, collaborators shipped samples as frozen whole blood, isolated PBMCs, or DNA extracted from either of those sample types. The research as a whole found: How much clinical and demographic metadata was included differed by source and by participant, and the metadata was provided uncurated.

The clonotype was recovered from an older person with COVID-19, enrolled during active disease. This chain joins TRBV11-2 to TRBJ2-2; the D gene identity is not certain. Specimen: peripheral blood. DNA sequence: TGTGCCAGCAGTTCATGGCAGAACACCGGGGAGCTGTTTTTT. Translated, it gives CASSSWQNTGELFF.